What follows is one T cell receptor beta chain and its context. TCRdb passed the reads through MiXCR, listing each CDR3 protein once. The sample records 250,000 to 300,000 distinct CDR3 sequences, about 25% being singletons. These data are taken from a study of T cell repertoires in cytomegalovirus infection. Turning to the study itself: Public TCR beta signatures were indicative of both CMV infection and a matching HLA type.

Germline V CDR1 and CDR2: SEHNR, FQNEAQ (reference sequence). V gave up 7 bases and J gave up 6 bases, with 9 bases separating them. The CDR3 has 11 residues. The TCR sequence derives from a human donor in good health (CMV status not recorded). Some clones in this sample may be carry-over from other donors' samples. The sample comprised PBMCs. The chain links TRBV7-9 to TRBJ1-1, with D uncertain. For the CDR3, the DNA is TGTGCCAGCACCACTGCAGCTGAAGCTTTCTTT. This encodes CASTTAAEAFF.